This is a list of T cell receptor beta chains from one sample in a study of blood T cell repertoires in COVID-19. The method was immunoSEQ multiplex PCR; TCRdb's version includes in-frame clones alone and lacks a portion of them. The sample lists about 370,000 clones; around 89% were seen once. Sequenced input: peripheral blood. Every receptor here comes from a woman between 25 and 40 years old with COVID-19, enrolled during active disease. Each CDR3 is given with its conserved first and last residue. The order of the fields is V gene, J gene, clone size, D gene, CDR3 length, CDR3 DNA, CDR3 protein. The D gene is left open where the match is weak. Size values are once, few and many counts, or a class for expanded clones, and some rows have none.

V: TRBV24-1; J: TRBJ2-1; size: -; D: -; length: 14; DNA: TGTGCCACCAGTGATTATGGCAACTACAATGAGCAGTTCTTC; CDR3: CATSDYGNYNEQFF
V: TRBV4-3; J: TRBJ2-3; size: -; D: TRBD1; length: 16; DNA: TGCGCCAGCAGCGCTACAGGGGGCGCGAGGACAGATACGCAGTATTTT; CDR3: CASSATGGARTDTQYF
V: TRBV4-1; J: TRBJ2-1; size: -; D: TRBD2; length: 17; DNA: TGCGCCAGCACACTAGCGGGAGGCCCACCTGTTTACAATGAGCAGTTCTTC; CDR3: CASTLAGGPPVYNEQFF
V: TRBV5-4; J: TRBJ2-3; size: once; D: TRBD2; length: 14; DNA: TGTGCCAGCAGCTCGACCCGAGCGGGGGATACGCAGTATTTT; CDR3: CASSSTRAGDTQYF
V: TRBV4-1; J: TRBJ2-2; size: -; D: TRBD2; length: 18; DNA: TGCGCCAGCAGCCGCGAAAGTTACGGGGGGGCCGGCACCGGGGAGCTGTTTTTT; CDR3: CASSRESYGGAGTGELFF
V: TRBV5-8; J: TRBJ1-3; size: -; D: -; length: 15; DNA: TGTGCCAGCAGCTTGGGAGGCAGCTCTGGAAACACCATATATTTT; CDR3: CASSLGGSSGNTIYF
V: TRBV11-2; J: TRBJ2-1; size: -; D: -; length: 13; DNA: TGTGCCAGCAGCTCCAGCGGTCCGAATTTTCAGTTCTTC; CDR3: CASSSSGPNFQFF
V: TRBV4-2; J: TRBJ1-2; size: -; D: -; length: 14; DNA: TGTGCCAGCAGCCCAAGGCAGGCTAACTATGGCTACACCTTC; CDR3: CASSPRQANYGYTF
V: TRBV5-1; J: TRBJ1-4; size: -; D: -; length: 14; DNA: TGCGCCAGCAGCTTGGCCGGACTCGGGGAAAAACTGTTTTTT; CDR3: CASSLAGLGEKLFF
V: TRBV6-4; J: TRBJ1-5; size: -; D: -; length: 13; DNA: TGTGCCACTTCTAAGGGAGATGGTCAGCCCCAGCATTTT; CDR3: CATSKGDGQPQHF
V: TRBV28; J: TRBJ2-1; size: -; D: TRBD1; length: 14; DNA: TGTGCCAGCAGTACCTACGGGACAGGCCCCGAGCAGTTCTTC; CDR3: CASSTYGTGPEQFF
V: TRBV3-1/TRBV3-2; J: TRBJ1-2; size: -; D: -; length: 14; DNA: TGTGCCAGCAGCCCCCTCGACAAGAACTATGGCTACACCTTC; CDR3: CASSPLDKNYGYTF
V: TRBV25-1; J: TRBJ1-1; size: -; D: -; length: 14; DNA: TGTGCCAGCAGAAGCACGGGGTGGTTCACTGAAGCTTTCTTT; CDR3: CASRSTGWFTEAFF
V: TRBV18; J: TRBJ2-6; size: -; D: -; length: 21; DNA: TGTGCCAGCTCACGGCAAAGCGCCAGGACAGCACTTAGCTCTGGGGCCAACGTCCTGACTTTC; CDR3: CASSRQSARTALSSGANVLTF
V: TRBV5-5; J: TRBJ2-5; size: -; D: TRBD1; length: 15; DNA: TGTGCCAGCAGCGTACCGGGACAGGGAAGAGAGACCCAGTACTTC; CDR3: CASSVPGQGRETQYF
V: TRBV19; J: TRBJ1-1; size: -; D: -; length: 17; DNA: TGTGCCAGTAGTATCCCAGGGCGTCAAGTACTGAACACTGAAGCTTTCTTT; CDR3: CASSIPGRQVLNTEAFF
V: TRBV15; J: TRBJ2-5; size: -; D: TRBD2; length: 14; DNA: TGTGCCACCAGCAGAGGACTAGCCCAAGAGACCCAGTACTTC; CDR3: CATSRGLAQETQYF
V: TRBV7-9; J: TRBJ2-5; size: -; D: TRBD1; length: 17; DNA: TGTGCCAGCAGCTCCGGGGCAGGGACAGAAGCCAAGAGAACCCAGTACTTC; CDR3: CASSSGAGTEAKRTQYF
V: TRBV13; J: TRBJ2-1; size: -; D: TRBD2; length: 16; DNA: TGTGCCACCACTGGGAGTCCGGGACTAGTCTACAATGAGCAGTTCTTC; CDR3: CATTGSPGLVYNEQFF
V: TRBV6-2/TRBV6-3; J: TRBJ2-1; size: -; D: TRBD2; length: 15; DNA: TGTGCCAGCAGCCGCGGGACTAGCGGGTTCGATGAGCAGTTCTTC; CDR3: CASSRGTSGFDEQFF
V: TRBV5-1; J: TRBJ1-1; size: -; D: -; length: 14; DNA: TGCGCCAGCAGCTTGAACAGGGTCGGCACTGAAGCTTTCTTT; CDR3: CASSLNRVGTEAFF
V: TRBV27; J: TRBJ2-1; size: -; D: TRBD1; length: 14; DNA: TGTGCCAGCAGTCCGGAGGGACAGGGGAATGAGCAGTTCTTC; CDR3: CASSPEGQGNEQFF
V: TRBV5-4; J: TRBJ2-5; size: -; D: -; length: 12; DNA: TGTGCCAGCAGATCCGTAGAAGAGACCCAGTACTTC; CDR3: CASRSVEETQYF
V: TRBV6-5; J: TRBJ1-6; size: -; D: -; length: 15; DNA: TGTGCCAGCGGGGGGGAAACGTCCTATAATTCACCCCTCCACTTT; CDR3: CASGGETSYNSPLHF
V: TRBV7-2; J: TRBJ2-1; size: -; D: -; length: 15; DNA: TGTGCCAGCAGCTTACGCTTACTCGATGGCAATGAGCAGTTCTTC; CDR3: CASSLRLLDGNEQFF
V: TRBV6-9; J: TRBJ1-3; size: once; D: TRBD1; length: 16; DNA: TGTGCCAGCAGTTCGGGACAGCCTTTCTCTGGAAACACCATATATTTT; CDR3: CASSSGQPFSGNTIYF
V: TRBV6-2/TRBV6-3; J: TRBJ1-1; size: -; D: -; length: 16; DNA: TGTGCCAGCAGTTACTCCAGGGATATGGGAAACACTGAAGCTTTCTTT; CDR3: CASSYSRDMGNTEAFF
V: TRBV5-1; J: TRBJ1-1; size: -; D: TRBD1; length: 15; DNA: TGCGCCAGCAGCTTGGACGGACAGGAGAACACTGAAGCTTTCTTT; CDR3: CASSLDGQENTEAFF
V: TRBV9; J: TRBJ1-2; size: -; D: TRBD1; length: 12; DNA: TGTGCCAGCCGGGACAGGGTAAGCGGCTACACCTTC; CDR3: CASRDRVSGYTF
V: TRBV14; J: TRBJ2-5; size: -; D: -; length: 14; DNA: TGTGCCAGCAGCCAAACCACCCGAGGGGAGACCCAGTACTTC; CDR3: CASSQTTRGETQYF
V: TRBV6-5; J: TRBJ2-3; size: once; D: TRBD1; length: 15; DNA: TGTGCCAGCAGTTACCTACAGGGGACCACAGATACGCAGTATTTT; CDR3: CASSYLQGTTDTQYF
V: TRBV7-8; J: TRBJ1-2; size: -; D: -; length: 13; DNA: TGTGCCAGCAGCTTAGTCCTCATGCGGGGCTACACCTTC; CDR3: CASSLVLMRGYTF
V: TRBV28; J: TRBJ1-1; size: once; D: -; length: 12; DNA: TGTGCCAGCAGACCCCAGAGGGATGAAGCTTTCTTT; CDR3: CASRPQRDEAFF
V: TRBV24-1; J: TRBJ2-5; size: -; D: TRBD1; length: 13; DNA: TGTGCCACCAGTGATGAGGGGGCGGGGACCCAGTACTTC; CDR3: CATSDEGAGTQYF
V: TRBV6-5; J: TRBJ1-2; size: -; D: -; length: 16; DNA: TGTGCCAGCAGTTTTGGGACTGGGATCTCTAACTATGGCTACACCTTC; CDR3: CASSFGTGISNYGYTF
V: TRBV4-1; J: TRBJ1-1; size: -; D: -; length: 14; DNA: TGCGCCAGCAGCCAAATTGGACAGTACACTGAAGCTTTCTTT; CDR3: CASSQIGQYTEAFF
V: TRBV24-1; J: TRBJ2-2; size: -; D: TRBD2; length: 19; DNA: TGTGCCACCAGTGATTTAACTAGCGGGGGCCCGACGAACACCGGGGAGCTGTTTTTT; CDR3: CATSDLTSGGPTNTGELFF
V: TRBV10-1; J: TRBJ1-1; size: -; D: -; length: 16; DNA: TGCGCCAGCAGTGAATCCCCCGGCACCGTCGGAGATGAAGCTTTCTTT; CDR3: CASSESPGTVGDEAFF
V: TRBV29-1; J: TRBJ2-1; size: -; D: -; length: 14; DNA: TGCAGCGTTGGATCGGGGGGCTTTGACAATGAGCAGTTCTTC; CDR3: CSVGSGGFDNEQFF
V: TRBV19; J: TRBJ2-3; size: -; D: TRBD2; length: 14; DNA: TGTGCCAGTAGTATTAGGGGTCTCGCGGGGGCGCAGTATTTT; CDR3: CASSIRGLAGAQYF
V: TRBV6-5; J: TRBJ1-2; size: -; D: TRBD1; length: 14; DNA: TGTGCCAGCAGTAATAACAGGGGGCATAATGGCTACACCTTC; CDR3: CASSNNRGHNGYTF
V: TRBV19; J: TRBJ2-5; size: once; D: TRBD1; length: 14; DNA: TGTGCCAGTAGCCTCTCGGGACAGGGACAGACCCAGTACTTC; CDR3: CASSLSGQGQTQYF
V: TRBV12-5; J: TRBJ1-1; size: -; D: -; length: 13; DNA: TGTGCTAGTGGTTTGGGCAGGAACACTGAAGCTTTCTTT; CDR3: CASGLGRNTEAFF
V: TRBV12-3/TRBV12-4; J: TRBJ1-4; size: once; D: -; length: 13; DNA: TGTGCCAGCAGTTTAGGCACTCGTGAAAAACTGTTTTTT; CDR3: CASSLGTREKLFF
V: TRBV10-3; J: TRBJ2-1; size: once; D: TRBD2; length: 16; DNA: TGTGCCACCATTCAGAATAGCGGGGGGGAATACAATGAGCAGTTCTTC; CDR3: CATIQNSGGEYNEQFF
V: TRBV6-5; J: TRBJ2-1; size: once; D: TRBD2; length: 15; DNA: TGTGCCAGCAGTCAGGGACTAGCGGGGGTTCATGAGCAGTTCTTC; CDR3: CASSQGLAGVHEQFF